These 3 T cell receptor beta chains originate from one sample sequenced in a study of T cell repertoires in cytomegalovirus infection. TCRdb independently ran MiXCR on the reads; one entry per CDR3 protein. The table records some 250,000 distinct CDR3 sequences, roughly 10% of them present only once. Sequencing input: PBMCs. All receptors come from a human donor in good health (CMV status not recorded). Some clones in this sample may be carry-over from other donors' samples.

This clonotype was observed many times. The CDR3 nucleotides read TGTGCCAGCAGCCCGGAGAAGGGGGAGCTGTTTTTT. Translated, it gives CASSPEKGELFF. This chain uses TRBV7-2 with TRBJ2-2; D is ambiguous. Trimming took 5 bases from V and 8 from J, leaving 9 bases between them. In germline, CDR1 is SGHTA, CDR2 FQGNSA. The CDR3 length is 12 residues.

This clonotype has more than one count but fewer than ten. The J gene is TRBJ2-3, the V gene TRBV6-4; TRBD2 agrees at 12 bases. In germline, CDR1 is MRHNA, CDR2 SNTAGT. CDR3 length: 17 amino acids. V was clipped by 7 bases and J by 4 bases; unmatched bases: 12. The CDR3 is CASNLRTSGDSPDTQYF. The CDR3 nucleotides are TGTGCCAGCAATCTCCGGACTAGCGGGGACTCCCCAGATACGCAGTATTTT.

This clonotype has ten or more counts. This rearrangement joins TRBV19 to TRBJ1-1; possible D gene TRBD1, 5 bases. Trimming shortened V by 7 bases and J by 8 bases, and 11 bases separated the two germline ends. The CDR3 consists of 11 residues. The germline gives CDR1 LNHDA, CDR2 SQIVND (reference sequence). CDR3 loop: CASTRGREAFF. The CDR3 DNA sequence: TGTGCCAGTACCCGGGGCAGAGAAGCTTTCTTT.